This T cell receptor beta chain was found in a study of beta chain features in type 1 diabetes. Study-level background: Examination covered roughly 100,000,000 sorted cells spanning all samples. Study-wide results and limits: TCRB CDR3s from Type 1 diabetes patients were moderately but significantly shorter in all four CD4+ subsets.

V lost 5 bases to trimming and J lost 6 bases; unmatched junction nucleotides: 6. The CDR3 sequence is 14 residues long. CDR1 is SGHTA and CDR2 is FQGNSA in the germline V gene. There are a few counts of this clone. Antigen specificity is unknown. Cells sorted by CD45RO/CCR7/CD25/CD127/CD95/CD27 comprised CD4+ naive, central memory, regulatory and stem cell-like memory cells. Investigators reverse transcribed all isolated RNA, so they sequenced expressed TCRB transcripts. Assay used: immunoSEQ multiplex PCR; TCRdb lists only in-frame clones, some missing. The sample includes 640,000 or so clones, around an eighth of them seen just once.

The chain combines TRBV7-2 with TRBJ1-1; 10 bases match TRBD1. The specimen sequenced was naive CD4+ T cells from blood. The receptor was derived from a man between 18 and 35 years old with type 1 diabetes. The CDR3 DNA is TGTGCCAGCAGCCCGGGACAGGGGAGGGCTGAAGCTTTCTTT. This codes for CASSPGQGRAEAFF.